The TCR beta chain under discussion was sequenced for a study of blood T cell repertoires in COVID-19. Study-wide background: The United States, Italy and Spain provided the acute and convalescent COVID-19 samples.

Sequenced by immunoSEQ multiplex PCR; TCRdb stores in-frame clones only, minus some. The sample includes more than 250,000 clones, 86% seen only once; the top ten take around 1.5%. Germline V gives CDR1 LNHNV, CDR2 YYDKDF (reference sequence). This CDR3 spans 13 amino acids. The V end lost 0 bases, the J end lost 10 bases, and 12 bases lay between the germline ends. The receptor was isolated from a woman in her forties or fifties with acute or convalescent COVID-19. The chain joins TRBV15 to TRBJ1-2; a weak D match, TRBD1 (6 bases). Sequenced: peripheral blood. CDR3 sequence (DNA): TGTGCCACCAGCAGAGACCCGGACAGACCCTACACCTTC. Protein sequence: CATSRDPDRPYTF.